This note documents a single T cell receptor beta chain sequence. Its antigen is as yet unknown. The sample belongs to a study of T cell responses to AZD1222 COVID-19 vaccine. Study findings and constraints: Spike was spanned by vaccine-associated CD4 TCRs, with dominance at 160-218 and 743-854. At study baseline, merely more than 5 AZD1222 recipients were seropositive. Donors were mostly white British, more females; clonal diversity possibly underestimated.

This CDR3 is built from 12 residues. The V and J ends lost 7 bases and 0 bases respectively, with 7 bases between them. Assay used: immunoSEQ multiplex PCR; TCRdb lists only in-frame clones, some missing. The profile shows 140,000 to 150,000 clones, around 89% of them singletons. V usage is TRBV12-3 or TRBV12-4 and J usage is TRBJ2-7; no reliable D call. This sequence was found in an adult in good health. The sample in question was peripheral blood, obtained on day 0 of AZD1222 vaccination. In DNA form, the CDR3 reads TGTGCCAGCATGACGGACTCCTACGAGCAGTACTTC. Residues: CASMTDSYEQYF.